What follows are 25 T cell receptor beta chains derived from one specimen sequenced in a study of human T cells and chemical hapten exposure. In TCRdb, the RACE reads were re-called with MiXCR into one record per CDR3 protein. The table includes about 380,000 distinct CDR3 sequences, around 4.8% detected once. The sample's time point: patch test 1, 2 weeks after DPC sensitization. Treatment noted: therapeutic diphenylcyclopropenone sensitization with weekly scalp DPC. The material was whole blood, obtained in connection with sensitization to the hapten diphenylcyclopropenone (DPC). Source of these receptors: a woman aged 45-59 years with alopecia areata. Some clones in this sample may be carry-over from other donors' samples.

In this sample, this clonotype turned up many times. V gene TRBV27 combines with J gene TRBJ2-7; 11 nucleotides align to TRBD1. This CDR3 is 15 amino acids long. Germline lookup yields CDR1 MNHEY and CDR2 SMNVEV (reference sequence). V trimming: 6 bases; J trimming: 3 bases; junction bases outside the gene matches: 7. The CDR3 DNA reads TGTGCCAGCAGCGCAGGGACAGGGGGTTACTACGAGCAGTACTTC. This sequence encodes CASSAGTGGYYEQYF.

This clonotype occurred many times. This chain uses TRBV18 with TRBJ1-1; 9 nucleotides align to TRBD1. The CDR3 runs 13 residues. CDR1 and CDR2 from the germline V gene are KGHSH and LQKENI. V was clipped by 4 bases and J by 3 bases; unmatched bases: 0. CDR3 loop: CASSRDRDTEAFF. The CDR3 region has the DNA TGTGCCAGCTCACGGGACAGGGACACTGAAGCTTTCTTT.

This clonotype was observed many times. The chain joins TRBV6-5 to TRBJ1-2, with D unresolved. Trimming shortened V by 5 bases and J by 1 base, and 8 bases separated the two germline ends. CDR1 is MNHEY, CDR2 SVGAGI, per germline. This CDR3 comprises 13 residues. CDR3: CASSGGINYGYTF. The CDR3 nucleotides are TGTGCCAGCAGTGGCGGGATTAACTATGGCTACACCTTC.

This clonotype was recorded a few times. This sequence joins TRBV5-6 and TRBJ2-7; D remains ambiguous. The CDR3 sequence is 14 residues long. Trimming removed 1 base from V and 2 bases from J, with 10 bases in between. Per the germline V gene, CDR1 is SGHDT and CDR2 is YYEEEE. In DNA form, the CDR3 reads TGTGCCAGCAGCTTGTTGTCCTTAACCTACGAGCAGTACTTC. It yields the protein CASSLLSLTYEQYF.

The chain combines TRBV13 with TRBJ2-7; 10 bases align to TRBD1. V shed 5 bases, J shed 2 bases, and the junction held 9 bases outside the gene matches. This CDR3 has 16 residues. Germline CDR1 PRHDT, CDR2 FYEKMQ (reference sequence). This CDR3 is CASSGPGQGRTYEQYF. The CDR3 coding sequence is TGTGCCAGCAGCGGACCGGGACAGGGGAGAACCTACGAGCAGTACTTC.

This clonotype was seen repeatedly, ten times or more. The CDR3 here is CASSLESLMNTEAFF. DNA of the CDR3: TGTGCCAGCAGCTTAGAGTCGTTAATGAACACTGAAGCTTTCTTT. The chain is built from TRBV13 and TRBJ1-1; D ambiguous. CDR1 and CDR2 from the germline V gene are PRHDT and FYEKMQ (reference sequence). V lost 1 base and J 0 bases, leaving 9 bases between the germline ends. The CDR3 runs 15 residues.

This clonotype came up many times. The chain is built from TRBV20-1 and TRBJ1-4; D call uncertain. Germline CDR1 is DFQATT and CDR2 is SNEGSKA (reference sequence). The CDR3 sequence is 14 residues long. V was shortened by 5 bases and J by 2 bases, with 12 bases between the two germline ends. The CDR3 sequence is CSAQSTDTNEKLFF. The CDR3 DNA is TGCAGTGCTCAATCGACTGATACTAATGAAAAACTGTTTTTT.

This clonotype was counted many times. As DNA, the CDR3 is TGTGCCAGCAGCCCGAGTCCAGGCACTGAAGCTTTCTTT. Translation gives CASSPSPGTEAFF. The chain couples TRBV7-8 to TRBJ1-1; the D is unclear. The CDR3 extends over 13 amino acids. Trimming removed 5 bases from V and 4 bases from J, with 11 bases in between. The germline V gene encodes CDR1 SGHVS and CDR2 FQNEAQ. Combining the CDR3 with reference TRBV7-8 and TRBJ1-1 gives the whole variable domain GAGVSQSPRYKVAKRGQDVALRCDPISGHVSLFWYQQALGQGPEFLTYFQNEAQLDKSGLPSDRFFAERPEGSVSTLKIQRTQQEDSAVYLCASSPSPGTEAFFGQGTRLTVV.

The sample holds many counts of this clonotype. The chain recombines TRBV28 with TRBJ2-1, with a possible D match to TRBD2 (6 bases). This CDR3 spans 13 amino acids. V was clipped by 6 bases and J by 7 bases, with 13 bases between them. Germline V gene sequence: CDR1 MDHEN, CDR2 SYDVKM. CDR3 residues: CASSLTSGNEQFF. CDR3 DNA sequence: TGTGCCAGCAGCCTGACTAGTGGAAATGAGCAGTTCTTC.

This clonotype has a count of ten or more. The V call is TRBV5-4, the J call TRBJ2-7; 13 bases agree with TRBD2. V trimming: 0 bases; J trimming: 6 bases; junction bases outside the gene matches: 6. The germline V gene has CDR1 SGHNT and CDR2 YYREEE (reference sequence). This CDR3 region has 16 residues. The CDR3 region is CASSLGTSGRGAEQYF. In nucleotides, the CDR3 is TGTGCCAGCAGCTTGGGGACTAGCGGGAGAGGGGCCGAGCAGTACTTC.

This clonotype was detected ten times or more. The rearrangement joins TRBV20-1 to TRBJ1-2; 10 nucleotides agree with TRBD1. CDR1 is DFQATT, CDR2 SNEGSKA, per germline (reference sequence). The ends lost 6 bases at V and 0 bases at J; junction bases unmatched: 4. The CDR3 extends over 14 amino acids. The CDR3 DNA follows: TGCAGTGCCCTAGGGACAGGGGCTAACTATGGCTACACCTTC. Protein product: CSALGTGANYGYTF.

This chain joins TRBV10-3 and TRBJ2-1, with 11 positions matching TRBD1. CDR1 and CDR2 from the germline V gene are ENHRY and SYGVKD. Losses at the gene ends were 10 bases for V and 7 bases for J; bases not matched to a gene: 9. The CDR3 totals 14 residues. The CDR3 DNA is TGTGCCACCGAGGGGACAGGGGGTAAAAATGAGCAGTTCTTC. Protein product: CATEGTGGKNEQFF.

The chain employs TRBV3-1 and TRBJ1-2; a weak D match, TRBD1 (5 bases). The V end was cut by 1 base, the J end by 6 bases, with 18 bases between. Germline CDR1 is LGHDT and CDR2 is YNNKEL (reference sequence). There are 16 residues in the CDR3. The CDR3: CASSQVPTAHLDGYTF. The CDR3 nucleotides read TGTGCCAGCAGCCAAGTGCCGACAGCCCATCTTGATGGCTACACCTTC.

This clonotype was observed at least ten times. The V call is TRBV6-5, the J call TRBJ1-1; possible D gene TRBD1, 6 bases. The V gene's germline CDR1 is MNHEY and CDR2 SVGAGI. The length of the CDR3 is 15 residues. V lost 5 bases to trimming and J lost 4 bases, with 17 bases between them. CDR3 sequence reads: CASSTAGEKGTEAFF. The CDR3 region has the DNA TGTGCCAGCAGTACCGCAGGGGAGAAGGGCACTGAAGCTTTCTTT.

This clonotype was counted a few times. The rearrangement links TRBV13 to TRBJ1-1, with D perhaps matching TRBD1 (6 bases). The CDR3 covers 17 residues. V was clipped by 4 bases and J by 4 bases, with 22 bases between them. Germline V gene sequence: CDR1 PRHDT, CDR2 FYEKMQ (reference sequence). The CDR3: CASSSRAGTSWPTEAFF. The CDR3 coding sequence is TGTGCCAGCAGCTCTAGGGCCGGGACATCCTGGCCCACTGAAGCTTTCTTT.

This clonotype was seen a few times. This chain connects TRBV9 to TRBJ1-1, with D uncertain. This CDR3 spans 15 amino acids. In germline, CDR1 is SGDLS, CDR2 YYNGEE. Trimming cost V 4 bases and J 4 bases, with 17 bases left between them. The DNA of the CDR3 is TGTGCCAGCAGCCCCTGGGGAGCCCCGGGCACTGAAGCTTTCTTT. Its translation: CASSPWGAPGTEAFF.

V and J are TRBV9 and TRBJ2-3; D assignment may be TRBD1 or TRBD2 (6 bases each). The CDR3 length is 15 residues. In germline, CDR1 is SGDLS, CDR2 YYNGEE. With 3 bases removed from V and 0 bases from J, the gap between germline ends came to 11 bases. Written as DNA, the CDR3 is TGTGCCAGCAGCGGGGGGGCCACTAGCACAGATACGCAGTATTTT. Amino acids: CASSGGATSTDTQYF.

This clonotype appeared a few times. The chain uses TRBV28 and TRBJ1-6; D is perhaps TRBD1 (6 bases). Germline V gene lookup returns CDR1 MDHEN and CDR2 SYDVKM. The V gene lost 10 bases and the J gene lost 4 bases, with 11 bases spanning the gap. The CDR3 consists of 13 residues. CDR3 protein: CAIQGGYNSPLHF. The CDR3 region has the DNA TGTGCCATACAGGGAGGGTATAATTCACCCCTCCACTTT.

This clonotype was seen ten or more times. The chain couples TRBV10-3 to TRBJ2-6; D is unresolved. The V and J ends lost 5 bases and 4 bases respectively, with 3 bases between them. CDR1 ENHRY and CDR2 SYGVKD come from the germline V gene. The CDR3 is made up of 12 amino acids. CDR3 residues: CAISTGANVLTF. CDR3 DNA sequence: TGTGCCATCAGTACCGGGGCCAACGTCCTGACTTTC.

This clonotype has at least ten counts. This sequence joins TRBV6-2 or TRBV6-3 and TRBJ2-1; 14 positions match TRBD2. In germline, CDR1 is MNHEY, CDR2 SVGEGT. The CDR3 is 19 amino acids. The junction had 13 bases not matched to a gene; V was cut back by 2 bases and J by 7 bases. This CDR3 is CASSYATTSGRASKNEQFF. The CDR3 DNA is TGTGCCAGCAGTTACGCCACGACTAGCGGGAGGGCCTCCAAGAATGAGCAGTTCTTC.

This clonotype was detected ten times or more. CDR3: CASSKGLADNEQFF. CDR3 DNA sequence: TGTGCCAGCAGTAAAGGACTAGCTGACAATGAGCAGTTCTTC. The chain combines TRBV6-5 with TRBJ2-1; 8 bases map to TRBD2. V was pared by 5 bases and J by 5 bases, with 5 bases of the junction left unmatched. The CDR3 is made up of 14 amino acids. Germline assignment: CDR1 MNHEY and CDR2 SVGAGI.

This clonotype was observed a handful of times. V usage is TRBV7-2 and J usage is TRBJ2-3; 7 positions match TRBD2. V lost 3 bases, J lost 1 base, and 4 bases stayed unmatched. Germline CDR1 reads SGHTA; CDR2 reads FQGNSA. This CDR3 contains 15 residues. The CDR3, as DNA: TGTGCCAGCAGCTTTAGCGGGTTGGGCACAGATACGCAGTATTTT. It specifies CASSFSGLGTDTQYF.

This clonotype was counted many times. The V and J genes are TRBV6-4 and TRBJ1-1, with 10 bases matching TRBD1. The CDR3 has 16 residues. The V segment lost 4 bases and the J segment 3 bases; nucleotides outside the gene matches: 8. The germline V gene has CDR1 MRHNA and CDR2 SNTAGT. The CDR3 here is CASSGGTGEVDTEAFF. CDR3 nucleotide sequence: TGTGCCAGCAGTGGAGGGACAGGGGAAGTAGACACTGAAGCTTTCTTT.

This clonotype was seen repeatedly, ten times or more. This chain uses TRBV12-3 or TRBV12-4 with TRBJ2-3; D is perhaps TRBD2 (6 bases). CDR3 size: 14 residues. Trimming removed 3 bases at V and 4 bases at J, with 11 bases between. The CDR3 nucleotides are TGTGCCAGCAGTTTTGGGGGGTTGGCAGATACGCAGTATTTT. Translated: CASSFGGLADTQYF.

This sequence joins TRBV7-8 and TRBJ2-1, with D unclear. Germline V gene data show CDR1 as SGHVS and CDR2 as FQNEAQ. CDR3 length: 14 amino acids. The V end lost 5 bases, the J end lost 0 bases, and 8 bases lay between the germline ends. CDR3 bases: TGTGCCAGCAGCGATTGGGACTCCTACAATGAGCAGTTCTTC. Translating it yields CASSDWDSYNEQFF.